These 31 T cell receptor beta chains came from one sample sequenced in a study of blood T cell repertoires in COVID-19. The data were produced by immunoSEQ multiplex PCR, yet TCRdb's version contains in-frame clones alone and is incomplete. The repertoire consists of 60,000 to 70,000 clones, with around 85% occurring once and the leading ten covering 16%. Material for sequencing was peripheral blood. These receptor sequences come from a man in his forties with COVID-19, enrolled during active disease.

The V call is TRBV25-1, the J call TRBJ2-7, with 8 positions matching TRBD2. This CDR3 is built from 17 residues. Germline loops: CDR1 MGHDK, CDR2 SYGVNS. V gave up 4 bases and J gave up 2 bases; unmatched junction bases: 13. CDR3 DNA: TGTGCCAGCAGTGTAGGTGGGCGGGGGGTCCCTGCCTACGAGCAGTACTTC. This encodes CASSVGGRGVPAYEQYF.

The chain combines TRBV28 with TRBJ1-2, with unresolved D. Germline V gives CDR1 MDHEN, CDR2 SYDVKM. The CDR3 loop spans 11 amino acids. Trimming removed 6 bases from V and 8 bases from J, with 10 bases in between. The CDR3, as DNA: TGTGCCAGCAGACAGTCAGACGGCTACACCTTC. Translating gives CASRQSDGYTF.

The rearrangement joins TRBV10-3 to TRBJ1-1; tentatively, D is TRBD1 (6 bases). The CDR3 length is 13 residues. Germline CDR1 and CDR2: ENHRY and SYGVKD. Trimming pared 7 bases from V and 4 bases from J, leaving 13 bases between. The CDR3 region is CAITSRGFTEAFF. The CDR3 bases are TGTGCCATCACCTCTAGGGGGTTCACTGAAGCTTTCTTT.

The genes are TRBV18 and TRBJ2-3, with D possibly matching TRBD1 (5 bases). CDR3 size: 13 residues. The V end lost 5 bases, the J end lost 1 base, and 7 bases lay between the germline ends. Germline-derived CDR1 and CDR2 are KGHSH and LQKENI. CDR3 nucleotides: TGTGCCAGCTCAAGGGGCGGCACAGATACGCAGTATTTT. It codes for CASSRGGTDTQYF.

The V gene is TRBV12-3 or TRBV12-4, the J gene TRBJ1-2; no firm D call. V was pared by 0 bases and J by 8 bases, with 10 bases between. This CDR3 comprises 13 residues. The CDR3 region is CASSLASSGGYTF. The CDR3 DNA reads TGTGCCAGCAGTTTAGCCTCCAGTGGCGGCTACACCTTC.

This clone was observed a handful of times. V is TRBV7-9 and J is TRBJ1-4; 7 nucleotides align to TRBD1. Germline CDR1 is SEHNR and CDR2 is FQNEAQ (reference sequence). V lost 5 bases, J lost 7 bases, and 10 bases stayed unmatched. The CDR3 length is 15 residues. The CDR3 DNA sequence: TGTGCCAGCAGCCCGTGGCCAGGGGGTATTGAAAAACTGTTTTTT. Translation: CASSPWPGGIEKLFF. Together with reference TRBV7-9 and TRBJ1-4, the CDR3 gives the full variable domain: DTGVSQNPRHKITKRGQNVTFRCDPISEHNRLYWYRQTLGQGPEFLTYFQNEAQLEKSRLLSDRFSAERPKGSFSTLEIQRTEQGDSAMYLCASSPWPGGIEKLFFGSGTQLSVL.

The genes are TRBV28 and TRBJ1-1; no clear D gene. This CDR3 comprises 15 residues. V lost 2 bases and J 0 bases, leaving 10 bases between the germline ends. Germline CDR1 is MDHEN and CDR2 is SYDVKM. This chain's CDR3 is CASSLVQLMNTEAFF. The CDR3 coding sequence is TGTGCCAGCAGTTTAGTACAGCTCATGAACACTGAAGCTTTCTTT.

This chain links TRBV6-5 with TRBJ1-1; 8 positions match TRBD1. V shed 8 bases, J shed 5 bases, and the junction held 13 bases outside the gene matches. The CDR3 sequence is 15 residues long. Germline values: CDR1 MNHEY, CDR2 SVGAGI. CDR3: CASSPPTGQGTEAFF. DNA of the CDR3: TGTGCCAGCTCCCCGCCCACAGGACAGGGAACTGAAGCTTTCTTT.

J is TRBJ2-3 and V is TRBV27; TRBD2 might be the D (5 bases). The germline V gene encodes CDR1 MNHEY and CDR2 SMNVEV (reference sequence). Deletions cut 0 bases from V and 6 bases from J, with 7 bases between. This CDR3 region has 13 residues. CDR3 sequence reads: CASSLSSGDTQYF. CDR3 nucleotides: TGTGCCAGCAGTTTATCGTCGGGGGATACGCAGTATTTT.

This clone was seen once. This chain joins TRBV5-1 and TRBJ1-1; D gene unclear. Between the trimmed V and J ends, which lost 0 bases and 5 bases, there was a span of 14 bases. The germline V gene has CDR1 SGHRS and CDR2 YFSETQ. The CDR3 totals 15 residues. The CDR3 reads CASSLEPLTRTEAFF. The DNA of the CDR3 is TGCGCCAGCAGCTTGGAACCGCTTACTAGGACTGAAGCTTTCTTT.

The rearrangement links TRBV28 to TRBJ2-7, with 10 positions matching TRBD1. Germline values: CDR1 MDHEN, CDR2 SYDVKM. Trimming cost V 6 bases and J 3 bases; bases outside gene matches: 2. This CDR3 spans 13 amino acids. The CDR3 spells CASSGQGVYEQYF. The CDR3 nucleotides read TGTGCCAGCAGCGGACAGGGGGTCTACGAGCAGTACTTC.

The chain couples TRBV18 to TRBJ2-6; D is unclear. Germline CDR1 and CDR2: KGHSH and LQKENI. V was shortened by 1 base and J by 1 base, with 11 bases between the two germline ends. The CDR3 has 17 residues. The CDR3 is CASSPLSGFSGANVLTF. CDR3 nucleotides: TGTGCCAGCTCACCACTGTCCGGTTTTTCTGGGGCCAACGTCCTGACTTTC.

The chain combines TRBV10-3 with TRBJ1-1; D possibly corresponds to TRBD1 (6 bases). CDR1 and CDR2 (germline): ENHRY, SYGVKD. V lost 6 bases to trimming and J lost 1 base, with 15 bases between them. CDR3 length: 15 residues. CDR3 nucleotide sequence: TGTGCCATCAGGGGAAGTACAGGGAGGAACACTGAAGCTTTCTTT. The encoded protein is CAIRGSTGRNTEAFF.

The chain links TRBV5-1 to TRBJ1-1; a weak D match, TRBD1 (6 bases). The CDR3 covers 13 residues. CDR1 is SGHRS, CDR2 YFSETQ, per germline. The germline V and J ends were trimmed by 7 bases and 1 base, with 11 bases remaining between them. The CDR3 region is CASSRGGNTEAFF. CDR3 sequence (DNA): TGCGCCAGCTCGAGGGGGGGGAACACTGAAGCTTTCTTT.

J is TRBJ1-1 and V is TRBV6-5; TRBD1 agrees at 7 bases. J was trimmed by 0 bases and V by 0 bases; bases with no gene match: 1. In germline, CDR1 is MNHEY, CDR2 SVGAGI. CDR3 length equals 15 residues. CDR3 nucleotides: TGTGCCAGCAGTTACTCCGGGACAGTGAACACTGAAGCTTTCTTT. This encodes CASSYSGTVNTEAFF.

The CDR3 loop reads CASSISYREETQYF. The CDR3 DNA reads TGTGCCAGTAGTATAAGTTACAGGGAAGAGACCCAGTACTTC. The J gene is TRBJ2-5, the V gene TRBV19; tentatively, D is TRBD1 (6 bases). CDR1 and CDR2 from the germline V gene are LNHDA and SQIVND (reference sequence). V gave up 2 bases and J gave up 3 bases, with 10 bases separating them. The CDR3 is 14 residues long.

The rearrangement uses TRBV2 and TRBJ1-5, with D uncertain. Per the germline V gene, CDR1 is SNHLY and CDR2 is FYNNEI. Trimming shortened V by 7 bases and J by 4 bases, and 14 bases separated the two germline ends. The CDR3 runs to 14 residues. CDR3 coding DNA: TGTGCCAGCACCGGGAGCCAGATAAATCAGCCCCAGCATTTT. As protein: CASTGSQINQPQHF.

The V gene is TRBV25-1, the J gene TRBJ2-1; D possibly corresponds to TRBD1 (5 bases). Trimming cost V 2 bases and J 8 bases, with 7 bases left between them. The germline V gene has CDR1 MGHDK and CDR2 SYGVNS. The CDR3 extends over 12 amino acids. CDR3 loop: CASSEQGYEQFF. CDR3 coding DNA: TGTGCCAGCAGTGAACAGGGTTATGAGCAGTTCTTC. The full variable domain, with the rest looked up from reference TRBV25-1 and TRBJ2-1, is EADIYQTPRYLVIGTGKKITLECSQTMGHDKMYWYQQDPGMELHLIHYSYGVNSTEKGDLSSESTVSRIRTEHFPLTLESARPSHTSQYLCASSEQGYEQFFGPGTRLTVL.

V gene TRBV19 combines with J gene TRBJ1-5, with D uncertain. The germline V gene encodes CDR1 LNHDA and CDR2 SQIVND (reference sequence). V gave up 3 bases and J gave up 7 bases, with 10 bases separating them. This CDR3 has 13 residues. This chain's CDR3 is CASSILGGQPQHF. The CDR3 coding sequence is TGTGCCAGTAGTATTTTGGGAGGACAGCCCCAGCATTTT.

V and J are TRBV6-6 and TRBJ2-1, with 11 bases fitting TRBD1. Losses at the gene ends were 8 bases for V and 8 bases for J; bases not matched to a gene: 8. The CDR3 totals 14 residues. In germline, CDR1 is MNHNY, CDR2 SVGAGI (reference sequence). The CDR3 region is CASWDRGESYEQFF. The CDR3 DNA reads as TGTGCCAGCTGGGACAGGGGGGAGTCGTATGAGCAGTTCTTC.

V is TRBV5-1 and J is TRBJ1-1; D unclear. This CDR3 spans 13 amino acids. Germline lookup yields CDR1 SGHRS and CDR2 YFSETQ. V was cut by 1 base and J by 6 bases, with 10 bases left in between. The CDR3 region is CASSLMADPEAFF. Written as DNA, the CDR3 is TGCGCCAGCAGCTTGATGGCAGATCCTGAAGCTTTCTTT.

V usage is TRBV5-1 and J usage is TRBJ2-2, with TRBD1 as a possible D gene (6 bases). Germline CDR1 reads SGHRS; CDR2 reads YFSETQ. This CDR3 is 15 amino acids long. The ends were cut back, 2 bases at V and 4 bases at J, with 12 bases in the middle. The CDR3 nucleotides are TGCGCCAGCAGCTTAGGGGGATCGGGCACCGGGGAGCTGTTTTTT. This encodes CASSLGGSGTGELFF.

The genes are TRBV18 and TRBJ1-4; D is unclear. The CDR3 runs 13 residues. CDR1 and CDR2 (germline): KGHSH, LQKENI. Trimming removed 7 bases from V and 4 bases from J, with 10 bases in between. CDR3 nucleotide sequence: TGTGCCAGCTTGTATCTATGTAATGAAAAACTGTTTTTT. Residues: CASLYLCNEKLFF.

This chain joins TRBV2 and TRBJ2-7; D perhaps matches TRBD2 (7 bases). Between the trimmed V and J ends, which lost 6 bases and 0 bases, there was a span of 15 bases. The germline V gene encodes CDR1 SNHLY and CDR2 FYNNEI. The CDR3 loop spans 15 amino acids. Here the CDR3 reads CASREQGLPSYEQYF. The CDR3 region has the DNA TGTGCCAGCAGGGAACAGGGACTACCCTCCTACGAGCAGTACTTC.

The rearrangement joins TRBV10-3 to TRBJ2-7; 8 bases line up with TRBD2. The CDR3 has 17 residues. J gave up 0 bases and V 2 bases, and 9 bases lay outside the gene matches. CDR1 is ENHRY, CDR2 SYGVKD, per germline. The CDR3 region is CAISEPYIAGTSYEQYF. The CDR3 nucleotides read TGTGCCATCAGTGAGCCTTACATAGCGGGAACCTCCTACGAGCAGTACTTC.

In nucleotides, the CDR3 is TGTGCCACCAGCAGACGGGGTGGGTCTAGCGGGTTGAGAAATGAGCAGTTCTTC. This gives the protein CATSRRGGSSGLRNEQFF. This chain links TRBV15 with TRBJ2-1; 8 bases are shared with TRBD2. The CDR3 has 18 residues. With 2 bases clipped from V and 7 bases from J, the junction kept 16 bases outside the gene matches. Germline V lookup: CDR1 LNHNV, CDR2 YYDKDF (reference sequence).

The chain carries TRBV6-2 or TRBV6-3 and TRBJ2-1, with a possible D match to TRBD1 (5 bases). This CDR3 comprises 14 residues. The V and J ends lost 0 bases and 3 bases respectively, with 6 bases between them. From germline, CDR1 is MNHEY and CDR2 SVGEGT. DNA of the CDR3: TGTGCCAGCAGTTACTCTGGACACTACAATGAGCAGTTCTTC. Protein: CASSYSGHYNEQFF.

This chain connects TRBV6-1 to TRBJ1-1; TRBD1 matches at 7 bases. In germline, CDR1 is MNHNS, CDR2 SASEGT. After removal of 0 bases from V and 10 bases from J, the junction contained 8 bases not matched to a gene. This CDR3 is built from 14 residues. The CDR3 loop is CASSEASGGLTAFF. In DNA form, the CDR3 reads TGTGCCAGCAGTGAAGCCTCAGGGGGGTTAACAGCTTTCTTT.

The genes are TRBV29-1 and TRBJ1-5; maybe TRBD1 (5 bases). This CDR3 is 13 amino acids long. Trimming shortened V by 5 bases and J by 4 bases, and 12 bases separated the two germline ends. CDR1 and CDR2 from the germline V gene are SQVTM and ANQGSEA. The CDR3: CSVSGTANQPQHF. The CDR3 DNA is TGCAGCGTTTCCGGGACTGCAAATCAGCCCCAGCATTTT.

DNA of the CDR3: TGTGCCAGCAGCGATGGACAGGACATTGGTTCACCCCTCCACTTT. This encodes CASSDGQDIGSPLHF. This chain joins TRBV7-9 and TRBJ1-6; 7 nucleotides match TRBD1. The V gene end was trimmed by 5 bases and the J gene end by 9 bases; junction bases not matched to a gene: 10. Germline V gene sequence: CDR1 SEHNR, CDR2 FQNEAQ (reference sequence). The CDR3 is made up of 15 amino acids.

This clone has a single count. This rearrangement joins TRBV6-6 to TRBJ2-5; TRBD1 might be the D (6 bases). The ends were cut back, 0 bases at V and 2 bases at J, with 7 bases in the middle. The length of the CDR3 is 14 residues. Germline CDR1 reads MNHNY; CDR2 reads SVGAGI (reference sequence). This chain's CDR3 is CASSYSGTQETQYF. The DNA for the CDR3 is TGTGCCAGCAGTTACTCTGGGACACAAGAGACCCAGTACTTC.